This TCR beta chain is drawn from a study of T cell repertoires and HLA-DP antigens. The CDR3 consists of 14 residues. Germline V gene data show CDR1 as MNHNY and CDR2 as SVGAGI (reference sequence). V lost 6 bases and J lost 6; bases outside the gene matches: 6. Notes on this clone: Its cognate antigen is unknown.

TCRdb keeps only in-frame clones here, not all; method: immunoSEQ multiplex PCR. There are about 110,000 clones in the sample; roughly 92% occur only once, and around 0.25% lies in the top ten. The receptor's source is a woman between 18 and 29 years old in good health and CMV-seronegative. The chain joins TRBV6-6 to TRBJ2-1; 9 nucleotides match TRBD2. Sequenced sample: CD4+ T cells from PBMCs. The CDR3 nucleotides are TGTGCCAGCAGGACTAGCGGAGGTGTCAATGAGCAGTTCTTC. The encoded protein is CASRTSGGVNEQFF.